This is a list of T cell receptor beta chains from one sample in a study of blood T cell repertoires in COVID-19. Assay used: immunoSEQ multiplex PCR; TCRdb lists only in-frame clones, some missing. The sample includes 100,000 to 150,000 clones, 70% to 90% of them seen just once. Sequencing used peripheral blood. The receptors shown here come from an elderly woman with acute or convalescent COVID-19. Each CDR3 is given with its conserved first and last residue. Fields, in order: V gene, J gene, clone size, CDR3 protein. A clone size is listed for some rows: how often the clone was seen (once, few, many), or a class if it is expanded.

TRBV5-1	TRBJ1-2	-	CASSADTFGYTF
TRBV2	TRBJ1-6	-	CASSEAGGQGRNSPLHF
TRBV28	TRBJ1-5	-	CASSFQSNQPQHF
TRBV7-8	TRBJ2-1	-	CASSFRATMSYNEQFF
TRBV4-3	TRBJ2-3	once	CASSQEVYGGADTQYF
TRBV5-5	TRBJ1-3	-	CASSNPAGVGNTIYF
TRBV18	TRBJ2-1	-	CASSPPGLAGGDYNEQFF
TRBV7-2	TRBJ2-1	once	CASRTSGGDSYNEQFF
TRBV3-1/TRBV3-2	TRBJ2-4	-	CASSQSSGGGIQYF
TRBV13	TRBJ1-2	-	CASSSPGQGEPGYTF
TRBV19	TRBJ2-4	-	CASSMFSGRSKNIQYF
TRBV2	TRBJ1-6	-	CASSRGTVVGSPLHF
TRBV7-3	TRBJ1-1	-	CASSLTGVNTEAFF
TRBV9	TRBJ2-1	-	CASSFEGQGFEQFF